What follows describes a single T cell receptor beta chain. This CDR3 has 16 amino acids. Trimming cost V 4 bases and J 6 bases, with 21 bases left between them. Germline V gives CDR1 MNHEY, CDR2 SVGAGI. The table came from immunoSEQ multiplex PCR; TCRdb's copy has only in-frame clones and leaves some out. The sample has about 80,000 clones, roughly 80% seen once. This sample is part of a study of blood T cell repertoires in COVID-19. The V call is TRBV6-5, the J call TRBJ2-5; possible D gene TRBD2, 6 bases. Sequenced: peripheral blood. The receptor's source is a man aged 55 to 70 with active or convalescent COVID-19. The CDR3 sequence is CASSFNRDSHLQTQYF. CDR3 DNA sequence: TGTGCCAGCAGTTTTAACCGGGACTCACACCTTCAGACCCAGTACTTC.